Each of the 7 T cell receptor beta chains below was sequenced from the same sample in a study of blood T cell repertoires in COVID-19. Sequencing was performed with immunoSEQ multiplex PCR; in TCRdb, only in-frame clones are kept and a portion is missing. The data contain over 130,000 clones, 85% of them singletons. The sample was peripheral blood. The source is a man aged 45-65 years with acute or convalescent COVID-19.

The rearrangement joins TRBV18 to TRBJ2-2; D perhaps matches TRBD2 (6 bases). The CDR3 runs 16 residues. Germline lookup yields CDR1 KGHSH and CDR2 LQKENI. Deletions cut 3 bases from V and 3 bases from J, with 14 bases between. Here the CDR3 DNA reads TGTGCCAGCTCACCCGGCGGGACCGTACACACCGGGGAGCTGTTTTTT. This encodes CASSPGGTVHTGELFF.

The CDR3: CASSLSAGGNSPLHF. The CDR3 DNA is TGTGCCAGCAGTTTATCTGCAGGGGGGAATTCACCCCTCCACTTT. The chain combines TRBV27 with TRBJ1-6; 7 bases align to TRBD1. With V trimmed by 0 bases and J by 7 bases, 3 bases remained unmatched. Germline CDR1 MNHEY, CDR2 SMNVEV (reference sequence). CDR3 length: 15 amino acids.

The chain carries TRBV6-5 and TRBJ2-7, with 10 bases fitting TRBD1. V lost 6 bases to trimming and J lost 2 bases; unmatched junction nucleotides: 7. Germline V gene data show CDR1 as MNHEY and CDR2 as SVGAGI. This CDR3 is 15 amino acids long. The CDR3 region is CASSLHGTGAYEQYF. In DNA, the CDR3 is TGTGCCAGCAGCCTACACGGGACAGGGGCCTACGAGCAGTACTTC.

Concerning this clone itself: The same CDR3 can be traced to other DNA sequences in this sample. The V call is TRBV5-1, the J call TRBJ2-3, with TRBD2 identical over 8 bases. J was trimmed by 0 bases and V by 0 bases; bases with no gene match: 3. CDR1 and CDR2 from the germline V gene are SGHRS and YFSETQ. CDR3 length: 16 residues. CDR3 residues: CASSLVAGGSTDTQYF. CDR3 nucleotide sequence: TGCGCCAGCAGCTTGGTGGCGGGAGGTAGCACAGATACGCAGTATTTT. Filled out from reference TRBV5-1 and TRBJ2-3, the complete variable domain reads KAGVTQTPRYLIKTRGQQVTLSCSPISGHRSVSWYQQTPGQGLQFLFEYFSETQRNKGNFPGRFSGRQFSNSRSEMNVSTLELGDSALYLCASSLVAGGSTDTQYFGPGTRLTVL.

The genes are TRBV20-1 and TRBJ2-7; 10 nucleotides agree with TRBD2. This CDR3 is built from 14 residues. CDR1 DFQATT and CDR2 SNEGSKA come from the germline V gene (reference sequence). J was trimmed by 6 bases and V by 3 bases; bases with no gene match: 8. Here the CDR3 DNA reads TGCAGTGCTAGTGGGCTAGCGGGAGCAGGCGAGCAGTACTTC. Protein product: CSASGLAGAGEQYF.

This clone has only a few counts. The chain employs TRBV28 and TRBJ1-6; no clear D. V shed 5 bases and J shed 10 bases, with 15 bases lying between them. CDR1 and CDR2 (germline): MDHEN, SYDVKM. This CDR3 region has 14 residues. This CDR3 reads CASSPRPGGSPLHF. CDR3 DNA: TGTGCCAGCAGTCCCAGGCCAGGAGGCTCACCCCTCCACTTT.

A few counts support this clone. The chain couples TRBV19 to TRBJ1-1; TRBD1 matches 10 bases. J gave up 5 bases and V 1 base, and 4 bases lay outside the gene matches. Germline-derived CDR1 and CDR2 are LNHDA and SQIVND (reference sequence). The CDR3 is 15 residues long. CDR3 protein: CASSIGGQGWTEAFF. As DNA, the CDR3 is TGTGCCAGTAGTATAGGGGGACAGGGGTGGACTGAAGCTTTCTTT.